This entry describes one TCR beta chain. Its antigen is unidentified. Profiled with immunoSEQ multiplex PCR; TCRdb holds only in-frame clones, not every one. Among around 7,800 clones, around 75% were seen once, and the ten largest hold roughly 13%. The data were obtained in a study of graft-versus-host responses after intestinal transplantation. Broader study findings: Patients who carried graft-donor T cell macrochimerism also had high graft-versus-host to host-versus-graft clonal ratios in their allografts.

Graft tissue was processed to release intraepithelial and lamina propria lymphocytes. Germline loops: CDR1 SGHAT, CDR2 FQNNGV. Trimming shortened V by 6 bases and J by 3 bases, and 18 bases separated the two germline ends. The CDR3 runs to 15 residues. The gene calls are TRBV11-2 and TRBJ2-7, with a possible D match to TRBD1 (5 bases). The receptor was derived from a human patient who received an intestinal transplant, so some T cells may come from the graft donor. The specimen comprised ileum tissue, sampled 226 days after intestinal transplant. The CDR3, as DNA: TGTGCCAGCAGAAATAGGGCAGGGATCGTCTACGAGCAGTACTTC. It yields the protein CASRNRAGIVYEQYF.